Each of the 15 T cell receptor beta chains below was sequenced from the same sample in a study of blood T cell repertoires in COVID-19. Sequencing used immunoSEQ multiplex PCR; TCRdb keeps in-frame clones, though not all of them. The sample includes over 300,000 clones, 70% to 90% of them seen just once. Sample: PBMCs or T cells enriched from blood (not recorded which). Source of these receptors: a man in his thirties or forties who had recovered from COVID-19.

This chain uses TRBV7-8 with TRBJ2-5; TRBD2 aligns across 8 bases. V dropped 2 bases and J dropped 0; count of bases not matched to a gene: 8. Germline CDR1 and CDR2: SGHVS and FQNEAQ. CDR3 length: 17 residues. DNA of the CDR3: TGTGCCAGCAGCTTAACGATGCGGGGGGTTTACCAAGAGACCCAGTACTTC. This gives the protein CASSLTMRGVYQETQYF.

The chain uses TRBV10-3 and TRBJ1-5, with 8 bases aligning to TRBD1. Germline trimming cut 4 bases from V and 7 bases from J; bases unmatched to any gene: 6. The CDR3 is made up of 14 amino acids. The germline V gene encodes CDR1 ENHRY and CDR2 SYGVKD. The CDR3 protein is CAISGRGRGQPQHF. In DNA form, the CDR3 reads TGTGCCATCAGTGGCAGGGGGCGCGGACAGCCCCAGCATTTT.

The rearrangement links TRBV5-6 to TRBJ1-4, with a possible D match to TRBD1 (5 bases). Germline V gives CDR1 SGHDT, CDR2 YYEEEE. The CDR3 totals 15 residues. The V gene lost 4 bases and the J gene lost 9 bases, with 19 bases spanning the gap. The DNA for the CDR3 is TGTGCCAGCAGCACCAAATCCCAGGCAGGGCAAAAACTGTTTTTT. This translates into CASSTKSQAGQKLFF.

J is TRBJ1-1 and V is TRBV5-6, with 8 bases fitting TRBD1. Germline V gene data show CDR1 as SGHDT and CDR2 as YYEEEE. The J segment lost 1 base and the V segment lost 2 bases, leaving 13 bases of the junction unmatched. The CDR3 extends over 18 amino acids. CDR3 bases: TGTGCCAGCAGCTTTTCGTTGGCGGGGACAGGAAAGAACACTGAAGCTTTCTTT. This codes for CASSFSLAGTGKNTEAFF.

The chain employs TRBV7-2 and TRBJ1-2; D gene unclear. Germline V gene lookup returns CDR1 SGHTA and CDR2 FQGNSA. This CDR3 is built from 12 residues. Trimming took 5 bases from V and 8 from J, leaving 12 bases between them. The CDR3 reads CASSTLRFGYTF. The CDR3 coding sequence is TGTGCCAGCAGCACTCTTCGGTTCGGCTACACCTTC.

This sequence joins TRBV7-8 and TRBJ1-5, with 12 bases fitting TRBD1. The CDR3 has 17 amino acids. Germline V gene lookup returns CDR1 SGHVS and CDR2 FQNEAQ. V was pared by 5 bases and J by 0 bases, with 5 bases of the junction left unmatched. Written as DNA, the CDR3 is TGTGCCAGCAGCACGGGACAGGGGGCTAATAGCAATCAGCCCCAGCATTTT. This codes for CASSTGQGANSNQPQHF.

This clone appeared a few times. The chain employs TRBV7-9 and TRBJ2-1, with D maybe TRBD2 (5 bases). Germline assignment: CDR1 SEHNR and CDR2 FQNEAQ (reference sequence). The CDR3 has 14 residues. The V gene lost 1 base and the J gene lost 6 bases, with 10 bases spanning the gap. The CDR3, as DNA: TGTGCCAGCAGCTTAGTGGGAGAAGCCAATGAGCAGTTCTTC. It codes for CASSLVGEANEQFF.

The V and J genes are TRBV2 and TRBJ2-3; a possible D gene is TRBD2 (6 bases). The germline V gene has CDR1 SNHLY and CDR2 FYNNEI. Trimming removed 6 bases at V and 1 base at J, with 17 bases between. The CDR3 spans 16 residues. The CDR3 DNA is TGTGCCAGCAGCCAGGGTCCCCAGCGGGGCACAGATACGCAGTATTTT. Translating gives CASSQGPQRGTDTQYF.

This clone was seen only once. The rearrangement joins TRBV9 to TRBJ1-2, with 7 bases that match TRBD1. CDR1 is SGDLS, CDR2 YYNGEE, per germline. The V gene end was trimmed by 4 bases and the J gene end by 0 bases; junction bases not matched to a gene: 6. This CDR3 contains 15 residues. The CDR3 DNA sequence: TGTGCCAGCAGCCGATCCGACAGGGCTAACTATGGCTACACCTTC. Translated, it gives CASSRSDRANYGYTF.

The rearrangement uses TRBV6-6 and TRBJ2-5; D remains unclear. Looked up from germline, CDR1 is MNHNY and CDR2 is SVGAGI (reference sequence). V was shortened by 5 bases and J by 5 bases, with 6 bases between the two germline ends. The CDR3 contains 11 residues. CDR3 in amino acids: CASSPQETQYF. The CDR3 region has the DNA TGTGCCAGCAGTCCCCAGGAGACCCAGTACTTC.

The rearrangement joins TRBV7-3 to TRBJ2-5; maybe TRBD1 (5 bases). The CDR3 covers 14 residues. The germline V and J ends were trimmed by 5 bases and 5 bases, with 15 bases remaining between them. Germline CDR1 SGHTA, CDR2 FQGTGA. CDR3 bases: TGTGCCAGCAGCCCAAGTGGGGCCGACGAGACCCAGTACTTC. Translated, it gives CASSPSGADETQYF.

For the CDR3, the DNA is TGTGCCAGCAGCTTAGAAAGCACAGGGAAGGCTTTCTTT. Translating it yields CASSLESTGKAFF. The chain combines TRBV11-2 with TRBJ1-1; tentatively, D is TRBD1 (6 bases). The CDR3 has 13 amino acids. Looked up from germline, CDR1 is SGHAT and CDR2 is FQNNGV. V lost 0 bases, J lost 11 bases, and 13 bases lay in between.

The CDR3 protein is CSAPLAHEQFF. The CDR3 DNA follows: TGCAGTGCCCCTCTGGCACATGAGCAGTTCTTC. The gene calls are TRBV20-1 and TRBJ2-1; D unresolved. The CDR3 covers 11 residues. V lost 6 bases to trimming and J lost 8 bases, with 11 bases between them. CDR1 DFQATT and CDR2 SNEGSKA come from the germline V gene (reference sequence).

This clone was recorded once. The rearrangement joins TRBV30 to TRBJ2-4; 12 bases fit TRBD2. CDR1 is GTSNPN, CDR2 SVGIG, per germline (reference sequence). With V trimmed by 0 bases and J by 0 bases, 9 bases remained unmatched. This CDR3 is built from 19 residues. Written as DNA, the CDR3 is TGTGCCTGGAGTGTACAGCGGACTAGCGGGGCTCTAGCCAAAAACATTCAGTACTTC. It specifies CAWSVQRTSGALAKNIQYF.

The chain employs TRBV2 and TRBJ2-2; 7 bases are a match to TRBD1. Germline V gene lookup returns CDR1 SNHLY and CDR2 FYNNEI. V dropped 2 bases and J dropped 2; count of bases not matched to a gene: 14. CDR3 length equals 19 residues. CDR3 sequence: CASSEFDLPGQKNTGELFF. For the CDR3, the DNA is TGTGCCAGCAGTGAATTCGATTTACCGGGACAGAAAAACACCGGGGAGCTGTTTTTT.